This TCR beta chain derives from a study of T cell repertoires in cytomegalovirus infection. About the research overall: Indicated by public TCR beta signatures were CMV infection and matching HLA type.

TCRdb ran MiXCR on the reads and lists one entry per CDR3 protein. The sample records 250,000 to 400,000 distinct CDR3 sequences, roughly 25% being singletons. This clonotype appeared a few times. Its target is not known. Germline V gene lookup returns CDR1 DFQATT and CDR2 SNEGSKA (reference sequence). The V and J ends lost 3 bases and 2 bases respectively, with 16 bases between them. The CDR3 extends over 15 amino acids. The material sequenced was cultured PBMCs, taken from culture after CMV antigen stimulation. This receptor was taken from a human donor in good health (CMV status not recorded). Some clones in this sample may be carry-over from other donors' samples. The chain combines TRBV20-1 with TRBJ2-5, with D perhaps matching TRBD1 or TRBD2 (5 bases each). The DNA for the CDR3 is TGCAGTGCTAGGGCATTGGGGACGACGCAAGAGACCCAGTACTTC. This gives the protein CSARALGTTQETQYF.